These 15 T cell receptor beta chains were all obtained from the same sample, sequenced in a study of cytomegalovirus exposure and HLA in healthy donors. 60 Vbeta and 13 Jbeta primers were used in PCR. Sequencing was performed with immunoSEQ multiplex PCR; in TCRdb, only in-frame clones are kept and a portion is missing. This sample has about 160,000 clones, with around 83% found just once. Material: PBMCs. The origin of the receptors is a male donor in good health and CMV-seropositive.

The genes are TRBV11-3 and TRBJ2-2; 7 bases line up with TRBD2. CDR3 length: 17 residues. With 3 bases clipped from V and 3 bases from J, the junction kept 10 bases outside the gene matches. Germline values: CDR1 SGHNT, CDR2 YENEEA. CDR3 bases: TGTGCCAGCAGCTTTGCCCGTTGGACTAGAGACACCGGGGAGCTGTTTTTT. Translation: CASSFARWTRDTGELFF.

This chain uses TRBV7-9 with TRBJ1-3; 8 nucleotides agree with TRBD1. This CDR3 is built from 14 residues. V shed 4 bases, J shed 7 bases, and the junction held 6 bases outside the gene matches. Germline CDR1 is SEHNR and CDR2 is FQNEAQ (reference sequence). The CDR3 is CASSSWTGRNTIYF. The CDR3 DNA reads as TGTGCCAGCAGCTCCTGGACAGGGAGGAACACCATATATTTT. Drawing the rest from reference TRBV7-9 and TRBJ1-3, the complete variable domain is DTGVSQNPRHKITKRGQNVTFRCDPISEHNRLYWYRQTLGQGPEFLTYFQNEAQLEKSRLLSDRFSAERPKGSFSTLEIQRTEQGDSAMYLCASSSWTGRNTIYFGEGSWLTVV.

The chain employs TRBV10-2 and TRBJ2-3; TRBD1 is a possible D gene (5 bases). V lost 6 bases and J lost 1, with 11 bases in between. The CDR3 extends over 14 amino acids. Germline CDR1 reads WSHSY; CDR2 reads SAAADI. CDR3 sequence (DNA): TGCGCCAGCAGCCGGACATCCCGCACAGATACGCAGTATTTT. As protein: CASSRTSRTDTQYF.

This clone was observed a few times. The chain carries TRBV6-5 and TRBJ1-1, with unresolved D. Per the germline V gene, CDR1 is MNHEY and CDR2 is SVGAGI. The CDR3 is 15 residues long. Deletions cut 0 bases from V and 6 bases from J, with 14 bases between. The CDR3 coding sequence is TGTGCCAGCAGTTACTCGTTTCAGCGATCTGCTGAAGCTTTCTTT. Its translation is CASSYSFQRSAEAFF.

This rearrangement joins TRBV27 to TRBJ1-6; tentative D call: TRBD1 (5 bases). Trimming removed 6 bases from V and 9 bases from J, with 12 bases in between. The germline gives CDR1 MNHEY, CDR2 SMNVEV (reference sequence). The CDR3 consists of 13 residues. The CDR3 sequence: CASRAQGSSPLHF. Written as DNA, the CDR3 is TGTGCCAGCAGAGCCCAGGGTTCTTCACCCCTCCACTTT.

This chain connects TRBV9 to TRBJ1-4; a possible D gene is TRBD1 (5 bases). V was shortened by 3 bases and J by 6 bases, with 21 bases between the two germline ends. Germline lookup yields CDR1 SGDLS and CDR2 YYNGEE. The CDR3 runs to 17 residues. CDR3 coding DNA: TGTGCCAGCAGCGGGGAGGGTAAGGGGCGTTATGATGAAAAACTGTTTTTT. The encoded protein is CASSGEGKGRYDEKLFF.

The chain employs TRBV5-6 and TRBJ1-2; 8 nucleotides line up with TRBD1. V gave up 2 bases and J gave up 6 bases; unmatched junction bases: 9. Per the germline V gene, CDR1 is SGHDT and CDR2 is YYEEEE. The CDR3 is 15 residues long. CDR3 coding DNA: TGTGCCAGCAGCTTCTCGGACAGGGAGTCGAATGGCTACACCTTC. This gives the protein CASSFSDRESNGYTF.

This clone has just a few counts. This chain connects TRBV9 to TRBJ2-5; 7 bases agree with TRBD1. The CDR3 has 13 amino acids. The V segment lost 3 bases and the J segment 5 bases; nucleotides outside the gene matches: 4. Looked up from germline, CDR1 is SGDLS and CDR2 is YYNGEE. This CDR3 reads CASSAGTAETQYF. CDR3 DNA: TGTGCCAGCAGCGCCGGGACAGCGGAGACCCAGTACTTC.

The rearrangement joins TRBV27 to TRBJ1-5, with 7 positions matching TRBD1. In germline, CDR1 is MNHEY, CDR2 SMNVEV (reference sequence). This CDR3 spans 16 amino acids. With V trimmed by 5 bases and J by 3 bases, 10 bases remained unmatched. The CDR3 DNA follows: TGTGCCAGCAGTCCGAACAGGGGATTGAACAATCAGCCCCAGCATTTT. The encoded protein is CASSPNRGLNNQPQHF.

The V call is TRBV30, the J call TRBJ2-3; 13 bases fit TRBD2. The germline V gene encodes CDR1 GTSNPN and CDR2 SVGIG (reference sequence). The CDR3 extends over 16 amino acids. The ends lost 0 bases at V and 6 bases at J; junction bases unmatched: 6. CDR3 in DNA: TGTGCCTGGAGTGTGGGACTAGCGGGGAAATGGGATACGCAGTATTTT. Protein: CAWSVGLAGKWDTQYF.

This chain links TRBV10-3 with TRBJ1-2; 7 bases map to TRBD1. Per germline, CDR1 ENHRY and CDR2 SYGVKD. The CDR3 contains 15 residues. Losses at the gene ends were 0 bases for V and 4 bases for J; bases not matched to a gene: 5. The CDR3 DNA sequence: TGTGCCATCAGTGAGTCGATACAGGGGACCTATGGCTACACCTTC. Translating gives CAISESIQGTYGYTF.

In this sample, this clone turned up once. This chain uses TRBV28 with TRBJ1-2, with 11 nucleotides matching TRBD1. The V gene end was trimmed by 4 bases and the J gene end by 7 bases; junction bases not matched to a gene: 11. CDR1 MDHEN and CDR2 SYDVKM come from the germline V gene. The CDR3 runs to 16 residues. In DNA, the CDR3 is TGTGCCAGCAGTTGGGGCGGGACAGGGGGTCTCGCTGGCTACACCTTC. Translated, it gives CASSWGGTGGLAGYTF.

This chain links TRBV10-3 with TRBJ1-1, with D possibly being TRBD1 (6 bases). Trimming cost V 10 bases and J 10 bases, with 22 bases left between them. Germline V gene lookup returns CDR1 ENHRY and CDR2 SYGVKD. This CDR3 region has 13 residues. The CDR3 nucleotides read TGTGCCACCCGGGAGGGGACACCTTTCGGAGCTTTCTTT. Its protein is CATREGTPFGAFF.

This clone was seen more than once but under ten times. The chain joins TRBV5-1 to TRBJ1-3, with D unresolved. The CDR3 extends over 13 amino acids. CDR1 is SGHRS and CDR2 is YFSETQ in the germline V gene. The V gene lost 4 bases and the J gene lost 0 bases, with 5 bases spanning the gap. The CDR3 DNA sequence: TGCGCCAGCAGCGACAACTCTGGAAACACCATATATTTT. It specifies CASSDNSGNTIYF.

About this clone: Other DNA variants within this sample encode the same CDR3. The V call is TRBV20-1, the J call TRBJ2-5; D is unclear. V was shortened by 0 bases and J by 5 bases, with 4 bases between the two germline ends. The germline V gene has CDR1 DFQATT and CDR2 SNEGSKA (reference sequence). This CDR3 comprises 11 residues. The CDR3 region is CSARDRETQYF. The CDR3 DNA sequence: TGCAGTGCTAGAGATCGGGAGACCCAGTACTTC.